This T cell receptor (beta chain) was found in a study of cytomegalovirus exposure and HLA in healthy donors. The CDR3 runs 13 residues. The V gene lost 6 bases and the J gene lost 0 bases, with 6 bases spanning the gap. The germline CDR1 and CDR2 sequences are MNHEY and SMNVEV (reference sequence). Only in-frame clones appear in the TCRdb table, and some are missing; sequencing was by immunoSEQ multiplex PCR. The sample yields 250,000 to 350,000 clones, 80% to 90% seen once. This chain joins TRBV27 and TRBJ1-3, with D hard to call. The sequencing input was PBMCs. The source is a woman under 30 in good health and CMV-seronegative. CDR3 sequence reads: CASRANSGNTIYF. CDR3 DNA: TGTGCCAGCAGGGCAAACTCTGGAAACACCATATATTTT.